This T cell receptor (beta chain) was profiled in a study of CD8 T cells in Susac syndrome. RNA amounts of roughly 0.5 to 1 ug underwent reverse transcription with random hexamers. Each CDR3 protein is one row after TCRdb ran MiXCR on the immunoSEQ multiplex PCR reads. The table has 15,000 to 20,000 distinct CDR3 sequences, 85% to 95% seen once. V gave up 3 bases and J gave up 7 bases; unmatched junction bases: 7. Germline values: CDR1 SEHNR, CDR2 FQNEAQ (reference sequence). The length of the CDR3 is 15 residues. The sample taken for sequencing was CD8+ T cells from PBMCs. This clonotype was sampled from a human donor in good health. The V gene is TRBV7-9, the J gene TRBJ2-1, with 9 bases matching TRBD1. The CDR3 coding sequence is TGTGCCAGCAGCTTTCCGACAGGGGGTTCGAATGAGCAGTTCTTC. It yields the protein CASSFPTGGSNEQFF.